These T cell receptor beta chains were read from a single sample in a study of control samples from healthy donors and cancer patients. The protocol was immunoSEQ multiplex PCR, while the TCRdb copy is restricted to in-frame clones and leaves out a portion. Here the sample spans roughly 39,000 clones, more than 85% being singletons. The specimen sequenced was blood. The receptor set was obtained from a woman aged 45-59 years in good health. CDR3s include the opening cysteine and the closing phenylalanine or tryptophan. D genes are given only for firm matches. A row's size may be missing; if present it is once, few, many or a size class.

clone_size: -; v_call: TRBV19; d_call: -; j_call: TRBJ1-2; cdr3_nt: TGTGCCAGTAGTATCCGGGGCGCTTATGGCTACACCTTC; cdr3_aa: CASSIRGAYGYTF
clone_size: once; v_call: TRBV7-2; d_call: TRBD1; j_call: TRBJ1-4; cdr3_nt: TGTGCCAGCAGCTATTCAGGGGGCCTCCGCGAAAAACTGTTTTTT; cdr3_aa: CASSYSGGLREKLFF
clone_size: -; v_call: TRBV5-1; d_call: -; j_call: TRBJ2-1; cdr3_nt: TGCGCCAGCAGCATCCTATCGTGGGATGAGCAGTTCTTC; cdr3_aa: CASSILSWDEQFF
clone_size: -; v_call: TRBV19; d_call: -; j_call: TRBJ1-2; cdr3_nt: TGTGCCAGTAGTGTCCAGAGGTATGGCTACACCTTC; cdr3_aa: CASSVQRYGYTF
clone_size: -; v_call: TRBV3-1/TRBV3-2; d_call: -; j_call: TRBJ2-3; cdr3_nt: TGTGCCAGCAGCCAAGTGGCATCAATGACAGATACGCAGTATTTT; cdr3_aa: CASSQVASMTDTQYF
clone_size: once; v_call: TRBV28; d_call: TRBD2; j_call: TRBJ2-5; cdr3_nt: TGTGCCAGCAGTATCGAGCGGGGGGGAGGAGAGACCCAGTACTTC; cdr3_aa: CASSIERGGGETQYF
clone_size: -; v_call: TRBV27; d_call: -; j_call: TRBJ2-7; cdr3_nt: TGTGCCAGCAGCCCACAGGGTGGTCGCTACGAGCAGTACTTC; cdr3_aa: CASSPQGGRYEQYF
clone_size: -; v_call: TRBV7-9; d_call: TRBD1; j_call: TRBJ1-2; cdr3_nt: TGTGCCAGCACGACGGAGGGGGCTGTTGGCTACACCTTC; cdr3_aa: CASTTEGAVGYTF
clone_size: -; v_call: TRBV3-1/TRBV3-2; d_call: -; j_call: TRBJ1-1; cdr3_nt: TGTGCCAGCAGCCAGGGACGGGGCACTGAAGCTTTCTTT; cdr3_aa: CASSQGRGTEAFF
clone_size: few; v_call: TRBV15; d_call: -; j_call: TRBJ1-1; cdr3_nt: TGTGCCACCAGCAGAAAGACAGGTAGCACTGAAGCTTTCTTT; cdr3_aa: CATSRKTGSTEAFF
clone_size: -; v_call: TRBV7-3; d_call: TRBD2; j_call: TRBJ2-1; cdr3_nt: TGTGCCAGCAGCTCCGGCGCGGGGGGAGGCAATGAGCAGTTCTTC; cdr3_aa: CASSSGAGGGNEQFF
clone_size: -; v_call: TRBV15; d_call: -; j_call: TRBJ2-7; cdr3_nt: TGTGCCACCAGCAGAGGAAAGGAATCCTCCTACGAGCAGTACTTC; cdr3_aa: CATSRGKESSYEQYF
clone_size: -; v_call: TRBV7-2; d_call: -; j_call: TRBJ1-1; cdr3_nt: TGTGCCAGCAGTCCGGACAGACTTGAAATGAACACTGAAGCTTTCTTT; cdr3_aa: CASSPDRLEMNTEAFF
clone_size: -; v_call: TRBV4-3; d_call: TRBD1; j_call: TRBJ2-3; cdr3_nt: TGCGCCAGCAGCCACCTGTGGGGACAGGGGACAGATACGCAGTATTTT; cdr3_aa: CASSHLWGQGTDTQYF
clone_size: once; v_call: TRBV7-2; d_call: TRBD2; j_call: TRBJ2-1; cdr3_nt: TGTGCCAGCAGCTTAGAGAGCGGGGGATGGGAGATCTTC; cdr3_aa: CASSLESGGWEIF
clone_size: once; v_call: TRBV27; d_call: -; j_call: TRBJ1-1; cdr3_nt: TGTGCCAGCAGTTTGAAGATGAACACTGAAGCTTTCTTT; cdr3_aa: CASSLKMNTEAFF
clone_size: -; v_call: TRBV19; d_call: TRBD1; j_call: TRBJ2-3; cdr3_nt: TGTGCCAGTAGTGTCCCGACAGGGGCCGCAGATACGCAGTATTTT; cdr3_aa: CASSVPTGAADTQYF
clone_size: -; v_call: TRBV6-2/TRBV6-3; d_call: TRBD1; j_call: TRBJ1-1; cdr3_nt: TGTGCCAGCAGTACCCCCGGACAGGCCAAACAAGGGGACACTGAAGCTTTCTTT; cdr3_aa: CASSTPGQAKQGDTEAFF
clone_size: once; v_call: TRBV7-2; d_call: TRBD1; j_call: TRBJ1-2; cdr3_nt: TGTGCCAGCAGCACTCAGGACAGGGCTAACTATGGCTACACCTTC; cdr3_aa: CASSTQDRANYGYTF
clone_size: -; v_call: TRBV9; d_call: TRBD1; j_call: TRBJ2-3; cdr3_nt: TGTGCCAGCAGCGGCCTACAGGGGACAGATACGCAGTATTTT; cdr3_aa: CASSGLQGTDTQYF
clone_size: once; v_call: TRBV7-2; d_call: TRBD1; j_call: TRBJ1-5; cdr3_nt: TGTGCCAGCAGAGATGGACAGGGTGGGCAGCCCCAGCATTTT; cdr3_aa: CASRDGQGGQPQHF
clone_size: -; v_call: TRBV6-4; d_call: -; j_call: TRBJ1-1; cdr3_nt: TGTGCCAGCAAGGACGGGAGCACTGAAGCTTTCTTT; cdr3_aa: CASKDGSTEAFF
clone_size: -; v_call: TRBV7-3; d_call: -; j_call: TRBJ2-1; cdr3_nt: TGTGCCAGCAGCTGGGGCGCATACAATGAGCAGTTCTTC; cdr3_aa: CASSWGAYNEQFF
clone_size: medium-sized; v_call: TRBV9; d_call: -; j_call: TRBJ1-2; cdr3_nt: TGTGCCAGCAGCGCTTCGTCAGCGCAAGGCTACACCTTC; cdr3_aa: CASSASSAQGYTF
clone_size: -; v_call: TRBV21-1; d_call: -; j_call: TRBJ2-3; cdr3_nt: TGTGCCAGCACCTTTTTCGGGACACAGGACACAGATACGCAGTATTTT; cdr3_aa: CASTFFGTQDTDTQYF
clone_size: -; v_call: TRBV20-1; d_call: TRBD2; j_call: TRBJ2-1; cdr3_nt: TGCAGTGCTAGTTCGGGACTAGCGGGGGCGAGGAATGAGCAGTTCTTC; cdr3_aa: CSASSGLAGARNEQFF